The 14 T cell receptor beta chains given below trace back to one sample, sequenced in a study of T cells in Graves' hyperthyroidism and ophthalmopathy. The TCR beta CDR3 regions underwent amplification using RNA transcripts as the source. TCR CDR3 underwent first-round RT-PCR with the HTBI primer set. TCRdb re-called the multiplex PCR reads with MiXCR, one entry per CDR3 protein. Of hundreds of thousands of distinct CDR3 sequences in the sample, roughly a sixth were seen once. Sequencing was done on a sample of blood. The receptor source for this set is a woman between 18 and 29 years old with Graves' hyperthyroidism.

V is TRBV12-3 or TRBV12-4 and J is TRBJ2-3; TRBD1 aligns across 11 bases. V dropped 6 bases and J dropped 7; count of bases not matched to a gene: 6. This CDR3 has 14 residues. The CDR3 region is CASSPGTGGNTQYF. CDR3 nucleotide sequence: TGTGCCAGCAGCCCTGGGACAGGGGGTAATACGCAGTATTTT.

Written as DNA, the CDR3 is TGTGCCAGCAGCTTAGATTTGGGAAACTACAATGAGCAGTTCTTC. Its protein is CASSLDLGNYNEQFF. The chain carries TRBV11-3 and TRBJ2-1; D is ambiguous. V was shortened by 0 bases and J by 3 bases, with 9 bases between the two germline ends. This CDR3 region has 15 residues. In germline, CDR1 is SGHNT, CDR2 YENEEA.

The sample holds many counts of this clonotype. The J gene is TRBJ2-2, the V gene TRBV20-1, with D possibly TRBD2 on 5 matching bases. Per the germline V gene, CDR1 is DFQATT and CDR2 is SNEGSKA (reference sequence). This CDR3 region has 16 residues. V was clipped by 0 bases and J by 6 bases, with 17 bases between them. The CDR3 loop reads CSARDFGEGYSGELFF. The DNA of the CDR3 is TGCAGTGCTAGAGACTTCGGGGAAGGGTACTCCGGGGAGCTGTTTTTT.

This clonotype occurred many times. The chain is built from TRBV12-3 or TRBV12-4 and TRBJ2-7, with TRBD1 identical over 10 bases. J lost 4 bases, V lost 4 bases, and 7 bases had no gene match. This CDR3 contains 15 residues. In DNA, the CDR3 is TGTGCCAGCAGTTCTCGGGACAGGGGATGGTACGAGCAGTACTTC. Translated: CASSSRDRGWYEQYF.

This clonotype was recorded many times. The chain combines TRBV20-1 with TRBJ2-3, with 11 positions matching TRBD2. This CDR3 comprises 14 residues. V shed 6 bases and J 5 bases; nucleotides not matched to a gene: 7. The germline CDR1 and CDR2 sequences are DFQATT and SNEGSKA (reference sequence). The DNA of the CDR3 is TGCAGTGCCGAGACTAGCGGGATCAGAGATACGCAGTATTTT. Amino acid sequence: CSAETSGIRDTQYF.

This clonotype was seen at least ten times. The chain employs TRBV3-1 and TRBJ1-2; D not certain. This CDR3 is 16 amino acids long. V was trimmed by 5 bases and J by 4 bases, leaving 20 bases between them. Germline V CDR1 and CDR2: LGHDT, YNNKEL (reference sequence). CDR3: CASSGGPGGSGYGYTF. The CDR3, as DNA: TGTGCCAGCAGCGGAGGACCGGGAGGTAGTGGCTATGGCTACACCTTC.

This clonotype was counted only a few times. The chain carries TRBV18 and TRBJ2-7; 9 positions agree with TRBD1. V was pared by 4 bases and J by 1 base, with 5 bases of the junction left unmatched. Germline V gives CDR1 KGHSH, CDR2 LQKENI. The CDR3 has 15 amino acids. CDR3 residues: CASSRAGTGSYEQYF. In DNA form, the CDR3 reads TGTGCCAGCTCACGAGCCGGGACAGGGTCCTACGAGCAGTACTTC.

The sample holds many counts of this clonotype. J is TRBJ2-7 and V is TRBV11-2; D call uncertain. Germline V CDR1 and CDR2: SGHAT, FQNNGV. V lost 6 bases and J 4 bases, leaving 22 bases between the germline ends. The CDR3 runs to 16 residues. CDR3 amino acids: CASSPQVRIQKYEQYF. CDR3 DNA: TGTGCCAGCAGTCCCCAGGTGCGAATCCAGAAGTACGAGCAGTACTTC.

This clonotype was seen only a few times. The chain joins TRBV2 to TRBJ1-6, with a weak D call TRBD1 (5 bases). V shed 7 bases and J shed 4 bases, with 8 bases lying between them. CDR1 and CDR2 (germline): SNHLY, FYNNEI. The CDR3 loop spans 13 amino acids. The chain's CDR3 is CASTGMYNSPLHF. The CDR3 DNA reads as TGTGCCAGCACAGGGATGTATAATTCACCCCTCCACTTT. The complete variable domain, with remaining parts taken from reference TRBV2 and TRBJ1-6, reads EPEVTQTPSHQVTQMGQEVILRCVPISNHLYFYWYRQILGQKVEFLVSFYNNEISEKSEIFDDQFSVERPDGSNFTLKIRSTKLEDSAMYFCASTGMYNSPLHFGNGTRLTVT.

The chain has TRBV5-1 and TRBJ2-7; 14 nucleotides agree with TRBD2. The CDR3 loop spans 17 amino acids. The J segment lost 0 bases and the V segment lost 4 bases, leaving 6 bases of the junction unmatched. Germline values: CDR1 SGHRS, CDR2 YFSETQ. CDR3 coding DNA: TGCGCCAGCAGCCCGAGGACTAGCGGGAGGCACTCCTACGAGCAGTACTTC. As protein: CASSPRTSGRHSYEQYF.

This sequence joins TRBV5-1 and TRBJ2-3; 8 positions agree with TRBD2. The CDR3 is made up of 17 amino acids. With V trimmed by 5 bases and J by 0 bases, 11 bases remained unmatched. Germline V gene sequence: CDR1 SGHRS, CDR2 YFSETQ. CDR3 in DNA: TGCGCCAGCAGTTCCCAGGTACTAGCGGCTAGCACAGATACGCAGTATTTT. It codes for CASSSQVLAASTDTQYF.

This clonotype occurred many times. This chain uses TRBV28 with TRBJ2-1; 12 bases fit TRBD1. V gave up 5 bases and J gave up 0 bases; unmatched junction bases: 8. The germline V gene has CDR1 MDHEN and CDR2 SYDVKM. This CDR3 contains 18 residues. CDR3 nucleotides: TGTGCCAGCAGTACCGGGACAGGGGGCCGTTACTCCTACAATGAGCAGTTCTTC. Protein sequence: CASSTGTGGRYSYNEQFF.

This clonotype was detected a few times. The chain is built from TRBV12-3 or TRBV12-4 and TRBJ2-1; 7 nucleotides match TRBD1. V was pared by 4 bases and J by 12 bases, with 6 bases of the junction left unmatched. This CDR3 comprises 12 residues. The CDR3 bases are TGTGCCAGCAGTTCCCCAGGGGGAAGGCAGTTCTTC. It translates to CASSSPGGRQFF.

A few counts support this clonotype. For the CDR3, the DNA is TGTGCCAGCAGCTTAGCAGGGGCTGGTAGTGGCAGCCTGGGAGGCTACACCTTC. As protein: CASSLAGAGSGSLGGYTF. J is TRBJ1-2 and V is TRBV7-8, with a possible D match to TRBD1 (5 bases). V dropped 0 bases and J dropped 8 bases, with 25 bases sitting between them. Germline CDR1 and CDR2: SGHVS and FQNEAQ. The CDR3 contains 18 residues.